Below are 20 T cell receptor beta chains sequenced from a single sample in a study of cytomegalovirus exposure and HLA in healthy donors. A multiplex PCR was run with 60 Vbeta primers and 13 Jbeta primers. Sequencing used immunoSEQ multiplex PCR; TCRdb keeps in-frame clones, though not all of them. Among more than 90,000 clones listed, around three quarters were seen once. Sequencing was carried out using PBMCs. The receptors were sampled from a man aged 35-49 years in good health and CMV-seronegative.

V and J are TRBV9 and TRBJ2-2, with TRBD2 matching 13 bases. The CDR3 extends over 19 amino acids. The V segment lost 0 bases and the J segment 1 base; nucleotides outside the gene matches: 6. CDR1 SGDLS and CDR2 YYNGEE come from the germline V gene. DNA of the CDR3: TGTGCCAGCAGCGTAGGGTTCTGGACTAGCGGGGGGAACACCGGGGAGCTGTTTTTT. This encodes CASSVGFWTSGGNTGELFF. The whole variable domain, filled in from reference TRBV9 and TRBJ2-2, reads DSGVTQTPKHLITATGQRVTLRCSPRSGDLSVYWYQQSLDQGLQFLIQYYNGEERAKGNILERFSAQQFPDLHSELNLSSLELGDSALYFCASSVGFWTSGGNTGELFFGEGSRLTVL.

CDR3 nucleotides: TGTGCCAGCAGCCAGGGTGTCTACGAGCAGTACTTC. This translates into CASSQGVYEQYF. This sequence joins TRBV7-9 and TRBJ2-7; tentatively, D is TRBD1 (5 bases). V was pared by 5 bases and J by 3 bases, with 8 bases between. The CDR3 is 12 amino acids. The germline CDR1 and CDR2 sequences are SEHNR and FQNEAQ (reference sequence). Using reference TRBV7-9 and TRBJ2-7 for the parts outside the CDR3, the full variable domain is DTGVSQNPRHKITKRGQNVTFRCDPISEHNRLYWYRQTLGQGPEFLTYFQNEAQLEKSRLLSDRFSAERPKGSFSTLEIQRTEQGDSAMYLCASSQGVYEQYFGPGTRLTVT.

This clone was detected a few times. DNA of the CDR3: TGCGCCAGCAGCCAAGATGGCCTAGCGGGTACCTACGAGCAGTACTTC. Translation gives CASSQDGLAGTYEQYF. The chain links TRBV4-1 to TRBJ2-7; 8 nucleotides line up with TRBD2. Germline CDR1 MGHRA, CDR2 YSYEKL. J was trimmed by 2 bases and V by 0 bases; bases with no gene match: 6. This CDR3 has 16 residues.

On this clone: This CDR3 is also generated by other DNA sequences in the sample. The chain couples TRBV27 to TRBJ2-7, with D uncertain. CDR3 length: 11 amino acids. CDR1 and CDR2 from the germline V gene are MNHEY and SMNVEV (reference sequence). V was clipped by 6 bases and J by 0 bases, with 3 bases between them. CDR3 amino acids: CASSSSYEQYF. For the CDR3, the DNA is TGTGCCAGCAGCAGCTCCTACGAGCAGTACTTC.

This clone appeared a single time. This chain uses TRBV6-5 with TRBJ1-1; D unresolved. The CDR3 is 13 amino acids. Germline CDR1 is MNHEY and CDR2 is SVGAGI. V lost 0 bases and J lost 10, with 12 bases in between. CDR3 sequence: CASSYSGGGSAFF. DNA for the CDR3: TGTGCCAGCAGTTACTCCGGTGGAGGGTCAGCTTTCTTT.

The chain uses TRBV7-2 and TRBJ2-3; TRBD2 agrees at 11 bases. Trimming took 5 bases from V and 5 from J; bases not matched to a gene: 9. The CDR3 is made up of 16 amino acids. CDR1 and CDR2 (germline): SGHTA, FQGNSA. This CDR3 is CASSLHSGGVRDTQYF. CDR3 sequence (DNA): TGTGCCAGCAGCCTTCATAGCGGGGGGGTGCGAGATACGCAGTATTTT.

This chain links TRBV5-6 with TRBJ2-7; unclear D gene. V dropped 2 bases and J dropped 3 bases, with 6 bases sitting between them. The CDR3 has 12 residues. Germline V gives CDR1 SGHDT, CDR2 YYEEEE. This chain's CDR3 is CASSFGGYEQYF. DNA of the CDR3: TGTGCCAGCAGCTTCGGCGGCTACGAGCAGTACTTC. Drawing the rest from reference TRBV5-6 and TRBJ2-7, the complete variable domain is DAGVTQSPTHLIKTRGQQVTLRCSPKSGHDTVSWYQQALGQGPQFIFQYYEEEERQRGNFPDRFSGHQFPNYSSELNVNALLLGDSALYLCASSFGGYEQYFGPGTRLTVT.

The chain couples TRBV27 to TRBJ2-3; 7 bases align to TRBD2. CDR1 is MNHEY and CDR2 is SMNVEV in the germline V gene (reference sequence). V was clipped by 3 bases and J by 1 base; unmatched bases: 4. The CDR3 spans 15 residues. CDR3 sequence (DNA): TGTGCCAGCAGTTTTGTTACTAGCGGCACAGATACGCAGTATTTT. This translates into CASSFVTSGTDTQYF.

In this sample, this clone turned up once. V is TRBV19 and J is TRBJ1-5, with a weak D call TRBD1 (5 bases). Trimming removed 1 base from V and 2 bases from J, with 12 bases in between. CDR3 size: 16 residues. CDR1 and CDR2 (germline): LNHDA, SQIVND (reference sequence). The CDR3 is CASSIGGTSGNQPQHF. Written as DNA, the CDR3 is TGTGCCAGTAGTATAGGGGGGACTTCGGGCAATCAGCCCCAGCATTTT.

CDR3 protein: CASSPSLGGWNQPQHF. In DNA form, the CDR3 reads TGTGCCAGCTCACCCTCTTTAGGAGGGTGGAATCAGCCCCAGCATTTT. The gene calls are TRBV18 and TRBJ1-5; D is uncertain. This CDR3 is built from 16 residues. Deletions cut 3 bases from V and 4 bases from J, with 16 bases between. The germline V gene encodes CDR1 KGHSH and CDR2 LQKENI.

This CDR3 reads CASSGGLAGASYEQYF. CDR3 nucleotide sequence: TGTGCCAGCAGTGGAGGACTAGCGGGGGCCTCCTACGAGCAGTACTTC. The V gene is TRBV2, the J gene TRBJ2-7, with TRBD2 matching 13 bases. Trimming removed 4 bases from V and 0 bases from J; junction bases left unmatched: 3. CDR3 length equals 16 residues. Per germline, CDR1 SNHLY and CDR2 FYNNEI.

The chain joins TRBV15 to TRBJ1-6, with D uncertain. CDR1 is LNHNV and CDR2 is YYDKDF in the germline V gene (reference sequence). The CDR3 spans 13 residues. V was cut by 5 bases and J by 5 bases, with 7 bases left in between. The CDR3 spells CATSRVDNSPLHF. CDR3 coding DNA: TGTGCCACCAGCCGGGTGGATAATTCACCCCTCCACTTT. Combining the CDR3 with reference TRBV15 and TRBJ1-6 gives the whole variable domain DAMVIQNPRYQVTQFGKPVTLSCSQTLNHNVMYWYQQKSSQAPKLLFHYYDKDFNNEADTPDNFQSRRPNTSFCFLDIRSPGLGDTAMYLCATSRVDNSPLHFGNGTRLTVT.

The genes are TRBV15 and TRBJ2-2; D uncertain. Looked up from germline, CDR1 is LNHNV and CDR2 is YYDKDF (reference sequence). The CDR3 runs 14 residues. The ends were cut back, 1 base at V and 4 bases at J, with 7 bases in the middle. For the CDR3, the DNA is TGTGCCACCAGCAGAGGGAGCTTCACCGGGGAGCTGTTTTTT. Protein sequence: CATSRGSFTGELFF.

The chain has TRBV19 and TRBJ2-1, with D uncertain. Germline V gene sequence: CDR1 LNHDA, CDR2 SQIVND (reference sequence). The CDR3 has 16 residues. Trimming removed 2 bases at V and 0 bases at J, with 11 bases between. CDR3 sequence (DNA): TGTGCCAGTAGTATACACTATTCCAGCTCCTACAATGAGCAGTTCTTC. Amino acids: CASSIHYSSSYNEQFF. The variable domain in full, completed from reference TRBV19 and TRBJ2-1, reads DGGITQSPKYLFRKEGQNVTLSCEQNLNHDAMYWYRQDPGQGLRLIYYSQIVNDFQKGDIAEGYSVSREKKESFPLTVTSAQKNPTAFYLCASSIHYSSSYNEQFFGPGTRLTVL.

This sequence joins TRBV5-3 and TRBJ1-2; 9 nucleotides match TRBD1. TRBV5-3 is filed as an ORF, its function uncertain. This CDR3 is 13 amino acids long. Trimming cost V 0 bases and J 8 bases; bases outside gene matches: 2. Here the CDR3 reads CARSLDRGLGYTF. The CDR3 nucleotides read TGTGCCAGAAGCTTGGACAGGGGGCTAGGCTACACCTTC.

This chain uses TRBV30 with TRBJ1-5, with D perhaps matching TRBD1 (6 bases). Trimming pared 3 bases from V and 4 bases from J, leaving 16 bases between. Germline loops: CDR1 GTSNPN, CDR2 SVGIG (reference sequence). The CDR3 is 15 residues long. CDR3 sequence: CAWRLKGGENQPQHF. CDR3 nucleotide sequence: TGTGCCTGGAGGCTAAAAGGGGGGGAAAATCAGCCCCAGCATTTT.

This chain uses TRBV30 with TRBJ1-1; tentative D call: TRBD1 (5 bases). The CDR3 covers 15 residues. CDR1 is GTSNPN and CDR2 is SVGIG in the germline V gene (reference sequence). Trimming pared 4 bases from V and 5 bases from J, leaving 20 bases between. The CDR3 loop reads CAWIATVRPNTEAFF. The DNA of the CDR3 is TGTGCCTGGATCGCGACAGTCCGCCCTAATACTGAAGCTTTCTTT.

Remarks on this clone: An end of the junction does not agree with germline; a read error may underlie this. V gene TRBV4-1 combines with J gene TRBJ2-7; 14 positions match TRBD2. The CDR3 length is 18 residues. CDR1 and CDR2 (germline): MGHRA, YSYEKL. The CDR3 DNA reads as TGCGCCAGCAGCCAAGAACTGGGACTAGCGGGAGAAACCCCTCAGCACTACTTC. Translation gives CASSQELGLAGETPQHYF.

This clone appeared once. The chain recombines TRBV9 with TRBJ2-7, with D maybe TRBD1 (6 bases). Germline CDR1 reads SGDLS; CDR2 reads YYNGEE. The length of the CDR3 is 16 residues. Trimming pared 7 bases from V and 5 bases from J, leaving 25 bases between. The CDR3 here is CASSENTGDIRNEQYF. CDR3 sequence (DNA): TGTGCCAGCTCCGAAAATACCGGGGACATACGCAACGAGCAGTACTTC.

The rearrangement joins TRBV7-2 to TRBJ1-5, with D possibly being TRBD1 (5 bases). Germline V gene lookup returns CDR1 SGHTA and CDR2 FQGNSA. Trimming removed 1 base at V and 7 bases at J, with 11 bases between. This CDR3 has 14 residues. CDR3 protein: CASSLGGDQQPQHF. CDR3 nucleotide sequence: TGTGCCAGCAGCTTAGGGGGGGATCAGCAGCCCCAGCATTTT.